This TCR beta chain was recorded in a study of blood T cell repertoires in COVID-19. The V and J ends lost 3 bases and 8 bases respectively, with 11 bases between them. This CDR3 spans 13 amino acids. Germline V lookup: CDR1 KGHSH, CDR2 LQKENI. Repertoires were generated with immunoSEQ multiplex PCR, while TCRdb's copy carries only in-frame clones and drops some. Of some 110,000 clones listed, roughly 80% are singletons. The V and J genes are TRBV18 and TRBJ2-4, with D perhaps TRBD1 (6 bases). The specimen sequenced was peripheral blood. This clonotype was obtained from a woman in her seventies with acute or convalescent COVID-19. The CDR3 reads CASSPPPGDIQYF. The CDR3 coding sequence is TGTGCCAGCTCACCGCCCCCAGGGGACATTCAGTACTTC.